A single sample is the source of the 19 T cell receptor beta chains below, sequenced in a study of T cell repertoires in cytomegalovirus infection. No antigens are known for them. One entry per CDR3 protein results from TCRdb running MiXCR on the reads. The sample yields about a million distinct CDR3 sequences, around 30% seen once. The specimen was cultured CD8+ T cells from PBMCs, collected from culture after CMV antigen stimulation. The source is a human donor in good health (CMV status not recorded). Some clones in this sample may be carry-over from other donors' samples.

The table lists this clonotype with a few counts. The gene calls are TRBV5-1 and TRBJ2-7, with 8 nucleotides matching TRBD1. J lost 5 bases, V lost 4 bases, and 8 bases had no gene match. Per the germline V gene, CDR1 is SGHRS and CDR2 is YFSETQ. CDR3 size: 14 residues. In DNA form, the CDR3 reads TGCGCCAGCAGCGGGGGACAGGATCCCAACGAGCAGTACTTC. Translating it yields CASSGGQDPNEQYF.

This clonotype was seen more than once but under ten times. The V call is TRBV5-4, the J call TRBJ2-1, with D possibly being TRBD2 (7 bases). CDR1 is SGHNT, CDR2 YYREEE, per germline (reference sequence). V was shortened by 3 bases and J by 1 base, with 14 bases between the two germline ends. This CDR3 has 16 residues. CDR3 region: CASSWGGPGSYNEQFF. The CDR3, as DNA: TGTGCCAGCAGCTGGGGGGGGCCGGGGTCCTACAATGAGCAGTTCTTC.

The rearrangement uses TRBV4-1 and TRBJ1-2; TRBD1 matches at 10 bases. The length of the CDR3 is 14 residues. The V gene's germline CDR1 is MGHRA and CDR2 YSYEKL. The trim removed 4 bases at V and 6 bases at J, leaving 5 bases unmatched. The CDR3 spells CASSRTGGRDGYTF. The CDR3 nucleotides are TGCGCCAGCAGCCGGACAGGGGGGAGGGATGGCTACACCTTC.

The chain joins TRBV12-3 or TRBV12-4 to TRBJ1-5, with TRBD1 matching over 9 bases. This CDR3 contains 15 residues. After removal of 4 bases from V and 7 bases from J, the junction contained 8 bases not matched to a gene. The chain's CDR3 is CASSSGQGGVQPQHF. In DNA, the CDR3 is TGTGCCAGCAGTTCGGGACAGGGTGGGGTCCAGCCCCAGCATTTT.

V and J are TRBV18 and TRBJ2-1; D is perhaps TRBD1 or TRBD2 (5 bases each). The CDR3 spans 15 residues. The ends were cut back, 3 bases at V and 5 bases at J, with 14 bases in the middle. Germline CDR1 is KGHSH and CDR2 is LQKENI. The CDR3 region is CASSPSTGHNNEQFF. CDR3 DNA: TGTGCCAGCTCACCCTCGACGGGGCACAACAATGAGCAGTTCTTC.

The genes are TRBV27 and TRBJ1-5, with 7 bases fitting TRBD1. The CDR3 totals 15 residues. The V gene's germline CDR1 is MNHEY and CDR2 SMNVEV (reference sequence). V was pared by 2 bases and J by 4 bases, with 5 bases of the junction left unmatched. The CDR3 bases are TGTGCCAGCAGTTTACTCGGACAGGAGAATCAGCCCCAGCATTTT. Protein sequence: CASSLLGQENQPQHF.

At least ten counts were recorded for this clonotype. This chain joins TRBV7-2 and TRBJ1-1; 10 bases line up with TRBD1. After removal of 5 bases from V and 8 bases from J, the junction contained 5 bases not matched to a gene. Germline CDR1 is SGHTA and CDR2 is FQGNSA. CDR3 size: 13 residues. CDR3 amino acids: CASSRGQGREAFF. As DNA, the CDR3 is TGTGCCAGCAGCAGGGGACAGGGGAGGGAAGCTTTCTTT.

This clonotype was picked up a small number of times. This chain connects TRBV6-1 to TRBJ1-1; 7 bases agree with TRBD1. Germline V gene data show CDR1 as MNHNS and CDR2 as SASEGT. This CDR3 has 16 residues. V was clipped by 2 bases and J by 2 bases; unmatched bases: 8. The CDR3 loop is CASSEFPGGINTEAFF. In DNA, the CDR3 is TGTGCCAGCAGTGAATTCCCAGGGGGGATAAACACTGAAGCTTTCTTT.

In nucleotides, the CDR3 is TGCGCCAGCAGCCCCCCACGAGTGGGAAAGTACACTGAAGCTTTCTTT. Amino acids: CASSPPRVGKYTEAFF. This chain joins TRBV4-1 and TRBJ1-1; no clear D gene. The CDR3 is made up of 16 amino acids. The V gene's germline CDR1 is MGHRA and CDR2 YSYEKL. Trimming cost V 4 bases and J 3 bases, with 18 bases left between them.

The CDR3 nucleotides are TGTGCCAGCAGCGACCCTCCGGGTCGGGATACGCAGTATTTT. It yields the protein CASSDPPGRDTQYF. The V gene is TRBV12-3 or TRBV12-4, the J gene TRBJ2-3, with no clear D. Trimming removed 6 bases at V and 6 bases at J, with 16 bases between. The CDR3 spans 14 residues.

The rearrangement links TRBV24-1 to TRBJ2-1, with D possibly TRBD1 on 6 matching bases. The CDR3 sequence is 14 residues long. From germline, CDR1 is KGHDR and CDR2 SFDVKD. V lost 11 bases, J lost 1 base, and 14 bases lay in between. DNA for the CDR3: TGTGCCAACGCGACAGGCGAGTCCTACAATGAGCAGTTCTTC. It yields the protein CANATGESYNEQFF.

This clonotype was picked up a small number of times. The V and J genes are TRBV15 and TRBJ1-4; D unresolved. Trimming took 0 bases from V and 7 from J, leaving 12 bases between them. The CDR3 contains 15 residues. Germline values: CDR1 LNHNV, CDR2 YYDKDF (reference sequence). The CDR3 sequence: CATSRDTGLVEKLFF. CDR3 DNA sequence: TGTGCCACCAGCAGAGATACGGGGTTAGTTGAAAAACTGTTTTTT.

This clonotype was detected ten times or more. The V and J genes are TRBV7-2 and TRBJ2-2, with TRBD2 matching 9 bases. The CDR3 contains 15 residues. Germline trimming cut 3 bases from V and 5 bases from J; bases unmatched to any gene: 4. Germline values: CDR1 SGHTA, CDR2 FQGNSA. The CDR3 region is CASSFGTSRTGELFF. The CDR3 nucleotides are TGTGCCAGCAGCTTTGGGACTAGCCGGACCGGGGAGCTGTTTTTT.

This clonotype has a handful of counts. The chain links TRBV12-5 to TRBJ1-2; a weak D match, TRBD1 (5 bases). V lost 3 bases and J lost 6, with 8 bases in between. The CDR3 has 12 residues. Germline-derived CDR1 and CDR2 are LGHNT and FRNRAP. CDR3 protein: CASGFRGDGYTF. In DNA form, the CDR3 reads TGTGCTAGTGGTTTTCGGGGGGATGGCTACACCTTC.

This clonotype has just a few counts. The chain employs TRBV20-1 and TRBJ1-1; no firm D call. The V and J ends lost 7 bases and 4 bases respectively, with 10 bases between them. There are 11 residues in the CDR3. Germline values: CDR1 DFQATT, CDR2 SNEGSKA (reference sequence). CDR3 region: CSVPVGTEAFF. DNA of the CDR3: TGCAGTGTTCCAGTGGGCACTGAAGCTTTCTTT.

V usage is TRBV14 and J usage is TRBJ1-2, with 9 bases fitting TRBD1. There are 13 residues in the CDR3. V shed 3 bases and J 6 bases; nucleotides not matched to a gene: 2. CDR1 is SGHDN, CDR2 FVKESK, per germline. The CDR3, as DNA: TGTGCCAGCAGCCATCGACAGGGGGATGGCTACACCTTC. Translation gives CASSHRQGDGYTF.

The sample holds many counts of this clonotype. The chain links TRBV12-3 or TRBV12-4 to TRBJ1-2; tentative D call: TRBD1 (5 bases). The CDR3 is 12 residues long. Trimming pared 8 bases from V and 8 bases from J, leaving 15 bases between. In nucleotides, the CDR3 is TGTGCCAGCGCGGAGGGGACGGTCGGCTACACCTTC. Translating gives CASAEGTVGYTF.

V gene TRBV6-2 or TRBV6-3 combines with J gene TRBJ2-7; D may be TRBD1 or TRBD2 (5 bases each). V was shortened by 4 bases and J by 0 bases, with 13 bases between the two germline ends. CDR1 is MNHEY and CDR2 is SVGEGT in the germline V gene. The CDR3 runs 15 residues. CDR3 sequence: CASSSGGHPSYEQYV. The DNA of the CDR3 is TGTGCCAGCAGTTCAGGAGGACATCCCTCCTACGAGCAGTACGTC.

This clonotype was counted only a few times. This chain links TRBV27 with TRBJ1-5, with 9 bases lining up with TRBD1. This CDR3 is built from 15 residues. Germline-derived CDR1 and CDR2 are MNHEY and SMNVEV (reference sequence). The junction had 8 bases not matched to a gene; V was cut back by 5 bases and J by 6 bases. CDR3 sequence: CASSPRDRASQPQHF. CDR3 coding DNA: TGTGCCAGCAGTCCCCGGGACAGGGCTAGTCAGCCCCAGCATTTT.